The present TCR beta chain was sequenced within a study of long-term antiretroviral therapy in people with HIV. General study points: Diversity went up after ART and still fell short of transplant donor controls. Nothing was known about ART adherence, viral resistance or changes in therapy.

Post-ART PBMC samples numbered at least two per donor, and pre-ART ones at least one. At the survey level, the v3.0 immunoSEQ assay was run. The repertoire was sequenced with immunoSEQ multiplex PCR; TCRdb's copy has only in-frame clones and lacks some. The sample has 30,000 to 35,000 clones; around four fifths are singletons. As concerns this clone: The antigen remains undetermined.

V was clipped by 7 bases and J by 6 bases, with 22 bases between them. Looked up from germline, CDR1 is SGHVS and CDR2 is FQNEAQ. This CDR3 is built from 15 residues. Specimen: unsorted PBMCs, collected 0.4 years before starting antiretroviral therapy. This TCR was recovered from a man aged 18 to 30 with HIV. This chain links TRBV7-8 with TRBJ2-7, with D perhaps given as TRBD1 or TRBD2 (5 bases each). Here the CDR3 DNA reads TGTGCCAGCACCAACAGGAGAGAGGGCCGGGGCGAGCAGTACTTC. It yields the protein CASTNRREGRGEQYF.